A selection of T cell receptor beta chains follows, all from one sample in a study of shared clonotypes between healthy human individuals. Clones were sequenced by immunoSEQ multiplex PCR, and TCRdb holds only the in-frame ones, with some missing. The sample includes 1,500,000 or so clones, around 98.5% of them seen just once. Sequenced input: naive CD4+ T cells sorted from blood. Every receptor here comes from a man aged 30 to 45 in good health. CDR3s include the opening cysteine and the closing phenylalanine or tryptophan. A D gene is named only where the DNA matches it firmly. Rows give clone size only sometimes, using once, few, many, or a class for an expanded clone.

abundance: NA; v_gene: TRBV28; j_gene: TRBJ2-1; d_gene: TRBD1; CDR3aa: CASSFWDRVVYNEQFF; CDR3nt: TGTGCCAGCAGTTTCTGGGACAGGGTGGTTTACAATGAGCAGTTCTTC
abundance: NA; v_gene: TRBV6-5; j_gene: TRBJ2-1; d_gene: TRBD2; CDR3aa: CASSKTSGRPREQFF; CDR3nt: TGTGCCAGCAGCAAGACTAGCGGGAGACCGCGTGAGCAGTTCTTC
abundance: NA; v_gene: TRBV5-1; j_gene: TRBJ2-3; d_gene: NA; CDR3aa: CASSLAGSGTDTQYF; CDR3nt: TGCGCCAGCAGCTTGGCCGGGAGCGGCACAGATACGCAGTATTTT
abundance: NA; v_gene: TRBV5-1; j_gene: TRBJ2-2; d_gene: NA; CDR3aa: CASSFAQSTGELFF; CDR3nt: TGCGCCAGCAGCTTTGCTCAATCCACCGGGGAGCTGTTTTTT
abundance: NA; v_gene: TRBV7-8; j_gene: TRBJ2-6; d_gene: TRBD2; CDR3aa: CASSPRLAGGSGANVLTF; CDR3nt: TGTGCCAGCAGCCCACGACTAGCGGGGGGCTCTGGGGCCAACGTCCTGACTTTC
abundance: NA; v_gene: TRBV11-2; j_gene: TRBJ2-7; d_gene: NA; CDR3aa: CASSLNRASYEQYF; CDR3nt: TGTGCCAGCAGCCTGAATAGGGCGTCCTACGAGCAGTACTTC
abundance: NA; v_gene: TRBV5-4; j_gene: TRBJ1-3; d_gene: NA; CDR3aa: CASTGRGGAGVSGNTIYF; CDR3nt: TGTGCCAGCACTGGCCGGGGGGGCGCAGGGGTTTCTGGAAACACCATATATTTT
abundance: NA; v_gene: TRBV25-1; j_gene: TRBJ1-5; d_gene: NA; CDR3aa: CASSEYGGGGNQPQHF; CDR3nt: TGTGCCAGCAGTGAATACGGGGGGGGTGGCAATCAGCCCCAGCATTTT
abundance: NA; v_gene: TRBV18; j_gene: TRBJ2-7; d_gene: NA; CDR3aa: CASSPLAGYEQYF; CDR3nt: TGTGCCAGCTCACCATTGGCGGGCTACGAGCAGTACTTC
abundance: NA; v_gene: TRBV7-8; j_gene: TRBJ2-3; d_gene: NA; CDR3aa: CASSLARGTDTQYF; CDR3nt: TGTGCCAGCAGCTTAGCGAGGGGGACAGATACGCAGTATTTT
abundance: once; v_gene: TRBV7-9; j_gene: TRBJ2-7; d_gene: TRBD1; CDR3aa: CASSDRTGYEQYF; CDR3nt: TGTGCCAGCAGCGACCGGACAGGCTACGAGCAGTACTTC
abundance: once; v_gene: TRBV28; j_gene: TRBJ2-7; d_gene: NA; CDR3aa: CASSLKVPGFEYF; CDR3nt: TGTGCCAGCAGTTTAAAAGTTCCGGGATTCGAGTACTTC
abundance: NA; v_gene: TRBV28; j_gene: TRBJ2-2; d_gene: NA; CDR3aa: CASSLSSITGELFF; CDR3nt: TGTGCCAGCAGTTTAAGTAGTATCACCGGGGAGCTGTTTTTT
abundance: NA; v_gene: TRBV21-1; j_gene: TRBJ2-1; d_gene: NA; CDR3aa: CASISCEQFF; CDR3nt: TGTGCCAGTATTAGTTGTGAGCAGTTCTTC
abundance: NA; v_gene: TRBV10-3; j_gene: TRBJ2-1; d_gene: TRBD2; CDR3aa: CAIRPNPGLAGRGEDHEQFF; CDR3nt: TGTGCCATCAGACCAAATCCGGGACTAGCGGGAAGGGGTGAAGATCATGAGCAGTTCTTC
abundance: once; v_gene: TRBV28; j_gene: TRBJ2-5; d_gene: NA; CDR3aa: CASSSVGPQYF; CDR3nt: TGTGCCAGCAGCTCAGTAGGGCCCCAGTACTTC
abundance: NA; v_gene: TRBV7-3; j_gene: TRBJ1-4; d_gene: NA; CDR3aa: CASSPEQGEKLFF; CDR3nt: TGTGCCAGCAGCCCAGAACAGGGTGAAAAACTGTTTTTT
abundance: NA; v_gene: TRBV19; j_gene: TRBJ2-6; d_gene: TRBD2; CDR3aa: CASSIVRLAARSGANVLTF; CDR3nt: TGTGCCAGTAGTATAGTTCGACTAGCGGCCCGCTCTGGGGCCAACGTCCTGACTTTC
abundance: NA; v_gene: TRBV30; j_gene: TRBJ2-1; d_gene: NA; CDR3aa: CAWSVHGLYNEQFF; CDR3nt: TGTGCCTGGAGTGTGCACGGACTATACAATGAGCAGTTCTTC
abundance: NA; v_gene: TRBV6-6; j_gene: TRBJ1-5; d_gene: NA; CDR3aa: CASRGQSNQPQHF; CDR3nt: TGTGCCAGCAGAGGACAGAGCAATCAGCCCCAGCATTTT
abundance: NA; v_gene: TRBV5-4; j_gene: TRBJ2-7; d_gene: TRBD1; CDR3aa: CASSPDKGAQQYF; CDR3nt: TGTGCCAGCAGCCCTGATAAGGGGGCTCAGCAGTACTTC
abundance: NA; v_gene: TRBV6-5; j_gene: TRBJ2-1; d_gene: NA; CDR3aa: CASSPAPRLNEQFF; CDR3nt: TGTGCCAGCAGCCCCGCACCCCGCTTAAATGAGCAGTTCTTC
abundance: NA; v_gene: TRBV18; j_gene: TRBJ2-5; d_gene: NA; CDR3aa: CASSQLRHHQETQYF; CDR3nt: TGTGCCAGCTCACAACTTCGACACCACCAAGAGACCCAGTACTTC
abundance: NA; v_gene: TRBV28; j_gene: TRBJ2-1; d_gene: TRBD2; CDR3aa: CASISGGKRAQFF; CDR3nt: TGTGCCTCTATATCGGGGGGGAAAAGGGCGCAGTTCTTC
abundance: NA; v_gene: TRBV5-1; j_gene: TRBJ2-1; d_gene: TRBD2; CDR3aa: CASSLGLAGGSYNEQFF; CDR3nt: TGCGCCAGCAGCTTGGGACTAGCGGGAGGTTCCTACAATGAGCAGTTCTTC
abundance: NA; v_gene: TRBV19; j_gene: TRBJ2-2; d_gene: NA; CDR3aa: CASSPRAGTGELFF; CDR3nt: TGTGCCAGCAGCCCCCGGGCCGGCACCGGGGAGCTGTTTTTT
abundance: NA; v_gene: TRBV9; j_gene: TRBJ1-2; d_gene: NA; CDR3aa: CASSPRIGSYGYTF; CDR3nt: TGTGCCAGCAGCCCCCGTATCGGAAGCTATGGCTACACCTTC
abundance: NA; v_gene: TRBV5-1; j_gene: TRBJ1-1; d_gene: NA; CDR3aa: CASSSNTLGLNTEAFF; CDR3nt: TGCGCCAGCAGCTCTAATACGTTAGGATTGAACACTGAAGCTTTCTTT
abundance: NA; v_gene: TRBV2; j_gene: TRBJ1-2; d_gene: TRBD1; CDR3aa: CASSPGGSAYGYTF; CDR3nt: TGTGCCAGCAGTCCAGGGGGTTCGGCCTATGGCTACACCTTC
abundance: NA; v_gene: TRBV11-2; j_gene: TRBJ2-1; d_gene: NA; CDR3aa: CASSSGAEQFF; CDR3nt: TGTGCCAGCAGCTCGGGGGCTGAGCAGTTCTTC
abundance: once; v_gene: TRBV5-4; j_gene: TRBJ1-1; d_gene: TRBD1; CDR3aa: CASSLSVVGTDAFF; CDR3nt: TGTGCCAGCAGCTTGTCCGTGGTCGGGACAGATGCTTTCTTT
abundance: NA; v_gene: TRBV13; j_gene: TRBJ2-7; d_gene: TRBD1; CDR3aa: CASSLDRGYEQYF; CDR3nt: TGTGCCAGCAGCCTAGACAGGGGCTACGAGCAGTACTTC
abundance: NA; v_gene: TRBV2; j_gene: TRBJ1-5; d_gene: NA; CDR3aa: CASSLIDQPQHF; CDR3nt: TGTGCCAGCAGCTTGATTGATCAGCCCCAGCATTTT
abundance: NA; v_gene: TRBV4-3; j_gene: TRBJ2-7; d_gene: TRBD2; CDR3aa: CASSQEGRGWNEQYF; CDR3nt: TGCGCCAGCAGCCAAGAAGGGCGGGGGTGGAATGAGCAGTACTTC
abundance: once; v_gene: TRBV27; j_gene: TRBJ2-3; d_gene: NA; CDR3aa: CASSQSTDTQYF; CDR3nt: TGTGCCAGCAGTCAGAGCACAGATACGCAGTATTTT
abundance: NA; v_gene: TRBV5-1; j_gene: TRBJ2-3; d_gene: TRBD2; CDR3aa: CASSYVGTSGTARDTQYF; CDR3nt: TGCGCCAGCAGCTATGTGGGGACTAGCGGGACCGCGAGGGATACGCAGTATTTT
abundance: NA; v_gene: TRBV28; j_gene: TRBJ2-3; d_gene: TRBD1; CDR3aa: CASSFGIGQGRGDTQYF; CDR3nt: TGTGCCAGCAGTTTTGGCATAGGACAGGGCAGGGGAGATACGCAGTATTTT
abundance: NA; v_gene: TRBV5-1; j_gene: TRBJ2-7; d_gene: TRBD2; CDR3aa: CASSSTSGTYEQYF; CDR3nt: TGCGCCAGCAGCTCCACTAGCGGGACCTACGAGCAGTACTTC
abundance: NA; v_gene: TRBV10-3; j_gene: TRBJ2-3; d_gene: NA; CDR3aa: CAIMEDYTDTQYF; CDR3nt: TGTGCCATCATGGAGGACTACACAGATACGCAGTATTTT
abundance: NA; v_gene: TRBV5-4; j_gene: TRBJ2-7; d_gene: NA; CDR3aa: CASSFRASSYEQYF; CDR3nt: TGTGCCAGCAGCTTCCGGGCCAGCTCCTACGAGCAGTACTTC
abundance: NA; v_gene: TRBV9; j_gene: TRBJ2-2; d_gene: NA; CDR3aa: CASSPVNTGELFF; CDR3nt: TGTGCCAGCAGCCCTGTAAACACCGGGGAGCTGTTTTTT
abundance: NA; v_gene: TRBV27; j_gene: TRBJ2-2; d_gene: NA; CDR3aa: CASTWRMNTGELFF; CDR3nt: TGTGCCAGCACGTGGCGGATGAACACCGGGGAGCTGTTTTTT